Presented here are 29 T cell receptor beta chains from one specimen sequenced in a study of beta chain features in type 1 diabetes. All of the isolated RNA was reverse transcribed, so expressed TCRB transcripts were sequenced. Profiled with immunoSEQ multiplex PCR; TCRdb holds only in-frame clones, not every one. Here the sample spans 150,000 to 200,000 clones, roughly 9.1% being singletons. The source material was central memory CD4+ T cells from blood. These TCRs come from a woman under 30 in good health.

This clone was seen only a few times. The V call is TRBV15, the J call TRBJ2-3; tentatively, D is TRBD2 (5 bases). Trimming left V 0 bases short and J 1 base short, with 8 bases between. This CDR3 spans 15 amino acids. From germline, CDR1 is LNHNV and CDR2 YYDKDF (reference sequence). DNA for the CDR3: TGTGCCACCAGCAGAGATGAGGGAGGCACAGATACGCAGTATTTT. It yields the protein CATSRDEGGTDTQYF.

This clone occurred a few times. This sequence joins TRBV30 and TRBJ2-7; the D is unclear. The CDR3 consists of 13 residues. The V gene's germline CDR1 is GTSNPN and CDR2 SVGIG (reference sequence). Trimming stripped 4 bases from V and 0 bases from J, with 10 bases between. For the CDR3, the DNA is TGTGCCTGGAATAGAGGCTACTCCTACGAGCAGTACTTC. Amino acids: CAWNRGYSYEQYF.

The rearrangement links TRBV9 to TRBJ2-3; no clear D. Trimming cost V 0 bases and J 2 bases, with 10 bases left between them. Germline loops: CDR1 SGDLS, CDR2 YYNGEE. The CDR3 length is 15 residues. CDR3 DNA sequence: TGTGCCAGCAGCGTAGGGGCTGGCGACACAGATACGCAGTATTTT. Amino acid sequence: CASSVGAGDTDTQYF.

This clone was recorded at least ten times. At one of its ends the junction is not consistent with the germline gene, which may arise from a read error. The V and J genes are TRBV7-7 and TRBJ1-1, with D maybe TRBD1 (5 bases). The CDR3 runs 13 residues. The germline gives CDR1 SSHAT, CDR2 FNYEAQ (reference sequence). Written as DNA, the CDR3 is TGTGCTAGCAGCTTAGGGAAGGGGACTGAAGCTTTCTTT. Encoded protein: CASSLGKGTEAFF. The variable domain in full, completed from reference TRBV7-7 and TRBJ1-1, reads GAGVSQSPRYKVTKRGQDVTLRCDPISSHATLYWYQQALGQGPEFLTYFNYEAQPDKSGLPSDRFSAERPEGSISTLTIQRTEQRDSAMYRCASSLGKGTEAFFGQGTRLTVV.

The gene calls are TRBV30 and TRBJ2-5; TRBD1 matches 8 bases. The CDR3 is 16 amino acids. Germline loops: CDR1 GTSNPN, CDR2 SVGIG (reference sequence). Trimming took 4 bases from V and 5 from J; bases not matched to a gene: 15. The CDR3 region has the DNA TGTGCCTGGACCGGACAGGGACCCCGGCGTGGGGAGACCCAGTACTTC. It yields the protein CAWTGQGPRRGETQYF.

The V and J genes are TRBV7-8 and TRBJ2-2, with a weak D call TRBD2 (6 bases). Trimming shortened V by 1 base and J by 0 bases, and 9 bases separated the two germline ends. The CDR3 has 16 residues. The germline gives CDR1 SGHVS, CDR2 FQNEAQ. This CDR3 reads CASSLGGATNTGELFF. DNA for the CDR3: TGTGCCAGCAGCTTAGGCGGGGCCACGAACACCGGGGAGCTGTTTTTT.

This rearrangement joins TRBV4-3 to TRBJ1-2; 8 bases map to TRBD1. Losses at the gene ends were 1 base for V and 6 bases for J; bases not matched to a gene: 4. The CDR3 has 14 residues. Germline V lookup: CDR1 LGHNA, CDR2 YSLEER. The DNA for the CDR3 is TGCGCCAGCAGCCAAGGTCAGGGGGCAAATGGCTACACCTTC. Amino acid sequence: CASSQGQGANGYTF.

The CDR3 reads CASTVTNEGRLFF. The CDR3, as DNA: TGTGCCAGCACCGTAACAAATGAGGGGAGGCTGTTTTTT. V gene TRBV2 combines with J gene TRBJ1-4; D perhaps matches TRBD1 (5 bases). From germline, CDR1 is SNHLY and CDR2 FYNNEI. There are 13 residues in the CDR3. Deletions cut 7 bases from V and 14 bases from J, with 20 bases between.

This clone was seen a few times. The chain is built from TRBV5-1 and TRBJ2-1, with 9 bases matching TRBD2. There are 17 residues in the CDR3. The germline CDR1 and CDR2 sequences are SGHRS and YFSETQ. The ends lost 2 bases at V and 0 bases at J; junction bases unmatched: 6. CDR3: CASSFASGASSYNEQFF. The CDR3 DNA follows: TGCGCCAGCAGCTTCGCTAGCGGGGCCAGCTCCTACAATGAGCAGTTCTTC.

In its sample, this clone was seen a few times. Here the CDR3 reads CASSQDLRDRQNSPLHF. CDR3 nucleotides: TGCGCCAGCAGCCAAGATCTGCGGGACAGGCAAAATTCACCCCTCCACTTT. The rearrangement links TRBV4-3 to TRBJ1-6, with 8 bases identical to TRBD1. The V gene's germline CDR1 is LGHNA and CDR2 YSLEER. After removal of 0 bases from V and 7 bases from J, the junction contained 8 bases not matched to a gene. The CDR3 covers 17 residues.

The chain carries TRBV27 and TRBJ1-1, with D uncertain. Trimming removed 4 bases from V and 11 bases from J, with 17 bases in between. The germline CDR1 and CDR2 sequences are MNHEY and SMNVEV (reference sequence). This CDR3 has 13 amino acids. CDR3 residues: CASSSRSPGGAFF. The DNA for the CDR3 is TGTGCCAGCAGTTCCCGGTCTCCCGGCGGCGCTTTCTTT.

At least ten counts were recorded for this clone. Other DNA sequences within the sample encode an identical CDR3. The chain recombines TRBV30 with TRBJ2-4; possible D gene TRBD2, 5 bases. The CDR3 is made up of 13 amino acids. CDR1 GTSNPN and CDR2 SVGIG come from the germline V gene (reference sequence). The ends were cut back, 0 bases at V and 5 bases at J, with 8 bases in the middle. As DNA, the CDR3 is TGTGCCTGGAGTGTAGGGAGTCAAAACATTCAGTACTTC. Protein sequence: CAWSVGSQNIQYF.

A word on this clone: Additional DNA sequences in this sample encode the identical CDR3. V usage is TRBV29-1 and J usage is TRBJ1-1; possible D gene TRBD1, 6 bases. Germline-derived CDR1 and CDR2 are SQVTM and ANQGSEA. This CDR3 is built from 13 residues. Trimming removed 6 bases at V and 1 base at J, with 12 bases between. For the CDR3, the DNA is TGCAGCGTCCTGACAGGACCGAACACTGAAGCTTTCTTT. The encoded protein is CSVLTGPNTEAFF.

This clone has a handful of counts. This chain uses TRBV30 with TRBJ2-2; no firm D call. Germline CDR1 GTSNPN, CDR2 SVGIG (reference sequence). The CDR3 is made up of 12 amino acids. Trimming stripped 3 bases from V and 7 bases from J, with 9 bases between. The CDR3 protein is CAWSTFNGELFF. DNA for the CDR3: TGTGCCTGGAGCACATTCAACGGGGAGCTGTTTTTT.

The rearrangement links TRBV7-2 to TRBJ1-2; TRBD1 matches 9 bases. V trimming: 5 bases; J trimming: 2 bases; junction bases outside the gene matches: 3. This CDR3 has 14 residues. Germline lookup yields CDR1 SGHTA and CDR2 FQGNSA. The CDR3 bases are TGTGCCAGCAGCCCGACAGGGGGAAACTATGGCTACACCTTC. This gives the protein CASSPTGGNYGYTF.

The chain has TRBV7-6 and TRBJ1-2; TRBD1 might be the D (5 bases). Between the trimmed V and J ends, which lost 5 bases and 8 bases, there was a span of 21 bases. The CDR3 is 15 amino acids. CDR1 is SGHVS and CDR2 is FNYEAQ in the germline V gene. This CDR3 reads CASSPRAQQRGGYTF. The CDR3 DNA reads as TGTGCCAGCAGCCCCAGGGCCCAACAACGAGGAGGCTACACCTTC.

The chain has TRBV7-2 and TRBJ1-2; TRBD1 matches 8 bases. CDR1 and CDR2 (germline): SGHTA, FQGNSA. The junction had 3 bases not matched to a gene; V was cut back by 5 bases and J by 4 bases. The length of the CDR3 is 13 residues. The CDR3 nucleotides are TGTGCCAGCAGCCCGACAGGGGCCTATGGCTACACCTTC. Translation: CASSPTGAYGYTF.

V is TRBV18 and J is TRBJ2-1; 10 nucleotides agree with TRBD1. Germline values: CDR1 KGHSH, CDR2 LQKENI. The J segment lost 7 bases and the V segment lost 3 bases, leaving 9 bases of the junction unmatched. This CDR3 region has 16 residues. For the CDR3, the DNA is TGTGCCAGCTCACCCTTCCGACAGGGGGCAGATAATGAGCAGTTCTTC. Translation gives CASSPFRQGADNEQFF.

The chain links TRBV7-8 to TRBJ2-1; TRBD2 matches at 10 bases. CDR3 length: 16 amino acids. The germline V gene has CDR1 SGHVS and CDR2 FQNEAQ. With V trimmed by 5 bases and J by 10 bases, 14 bases remained unmatched. DNA for the CDR3: TGTGCCAGCAGCCCCGAGGGGGTAGCGGGAGGACGGGAGCAGTTCTTC. Protein product: CASSPEGVAGGREQFF.

This clone was observed a few times. This chain uses TRBV5-1 with TRBJ1-6; possibly TRBD1 for D (6 bases). This CDR3 has 15 amino acids. CDR1 and CDR2 from the germline V gene are SGHRS and YFSETQ. Trimming took off 0 bases at V and 10 bases at J, with 14 bases between the two ends. The CDR3 nucleotides read TGCGCCAGCAGCTTGGGAGTCAGGGGAGACTCACCCCTCCACTTT. Protein sequence: CASSLGVRGDSPLHF.

This rearrangement joins TRBV20-1 to TRBJ2-1; a weak D match, TRBD1 (6 bases). CDR1 is DFQATT and CDR2 is SNEGSKA in the germline V gene (reference sequence). The V end lost 6 bases, the J end lost 9 bases, and 12 bases lay between the germline ends. This CDR3 has 11 amino acids. The CDR3 DNA reads as TGCAGTGCCTTCTCCAGGGGTGAGCAGTTCTTC. It encodes CSAFSRGEQFF.

This clone showed up many times. The gene calls are TRBV25-1 and TRBJ2-2, with D perhaps TRBD2 (5 bases). V shed 4 bases and J shed 0 bases, with 9 bases lying between them. The CDR3 spans 15 residues. CDR1 is MGHDK, CDR2 SYGVNS, per germline. CDR3: CASSVTGSNTGELFF. The DNA for the CDR3 is TGTGCCAGCAGTGTAACGGGATCGAACACCGGGGAGCTGTTTTTT.

This clone was seen only a few times. This chain's CDR3 is CAWAGTTYNEQFF. CDR3 in DNA: TGTGCCTGGGCCGGGACTACATACAATGAGCAGTTCTTC. The chain links TRBV30 to TRBJ2-1; TRBD2 matches at 7 bases. V gave up 5 bases and J gave up 4 bases; unmatched junction bases: 5. The CDR3 extends over 13 amino acids. Germline assignment: CDR1 GTSNPN and CDR2 SVGIG (reference sequence).

This clone has more than one count but fewer than ten. The rearrangement uses TRBV19 and TRBJ2-5; 9 nucleotides agree with TRBD1. CDR3 length: 12 residues. Germline V CDR1 and CDR2: LNHDA, SQIVND (reference sequence). Trimming cost V 10 bases and J 3 bases; bases outside gene matches: 3. In DNA form, the CDR3 reads TGTGCCACTAGGGACAGGGAAGAGACCCAGTACTTC. Protein sequence: CATRDREETQYF.

This clone was recorded many times. J is TRBJ2-2 and V is TRBV18; the D is unclear. The germline V gene encodes CDR1 KGHSH and CDR2 LQKENI. V was shortened by 2 bases and J by 9 bases, with 13 bases between the two germline ends. CDR3 length: 14 residues. The DNA of the CDR3 is TGTGCCAGCTCACCAAGGAGCTCCGAACGGGAGCTGTTTTTT. Translation: CASSPRSSERELFF.

For the CDR3, the DNA is TGTGCCAGCAGTGTAGCGGGGGGAGCGAATGAGCAGTTCTTC. Its protein is CASSVAGGANEQFF. The J gene is TRBJ2-1, the V gene TRBV2, with 10 bases matching TRBD2. This CDR3 has 14 amino acids. V shed 4 bases, J shed 7 bases, and the junction held 4 bases outside the gene matches. The germline V gene has CDR1 SNHLY and CDR2 FYNNEI.

This clone was counted between two and nine times. V and J are TRBV4-1 and TRBJ2-7; 7 nucleotides line up with TRBD1. Germline V gene lookup returns CDR1 MGHRA and CDR2 YSYEKL. This CDR3 has 16 residues. The V segment lost 2 bases and the J segment 0 bases; nucleotides outside the gene matches: 7. CDR3 coding DNA: TGCGCCAGCAGCCAACCGTCGACAGGGACCTCCTACGAGCAGTACTTC. This sequence encodes CASSQPSTGTSYEQYF.

The rearrangement joins TRBV7-9 to TRBJ2-1; 7 nucleotides line up with TRBD2. Germline V gene lookup returns CDR1 SEHNR and CDR2 FQNEAQ (reference sequence). V trimming: 6 bases; J trimming: 1 base; junction bases outside the gene matches: 6. The CDR3 runs to 15 residues. The CDR3 protein is CASSSRGVSYNEQFF. DNA of the CDR3: TGTGCCAGCAGTTCCCGGGGGGTGTCCTACAATGAGCAGTTCTTC.

DNA of the CDR3: TGTGCCAGCAGTTCCCTTGGGACAGAATACACTGAAGCTTTCTTT. Amino acids: CASSSLGTEYTEAFF. V and J are TRBV6-5 and TRBJ1-1, with 7 bases lining up with TRBD1. V shed 4 bases and J 3 bases; nucleotides not matched to a gene: 8. The CDR3 contains 15 residues. Germline V gene lookup returns CDR1 MNHEY and CDR2 SVGAGI.